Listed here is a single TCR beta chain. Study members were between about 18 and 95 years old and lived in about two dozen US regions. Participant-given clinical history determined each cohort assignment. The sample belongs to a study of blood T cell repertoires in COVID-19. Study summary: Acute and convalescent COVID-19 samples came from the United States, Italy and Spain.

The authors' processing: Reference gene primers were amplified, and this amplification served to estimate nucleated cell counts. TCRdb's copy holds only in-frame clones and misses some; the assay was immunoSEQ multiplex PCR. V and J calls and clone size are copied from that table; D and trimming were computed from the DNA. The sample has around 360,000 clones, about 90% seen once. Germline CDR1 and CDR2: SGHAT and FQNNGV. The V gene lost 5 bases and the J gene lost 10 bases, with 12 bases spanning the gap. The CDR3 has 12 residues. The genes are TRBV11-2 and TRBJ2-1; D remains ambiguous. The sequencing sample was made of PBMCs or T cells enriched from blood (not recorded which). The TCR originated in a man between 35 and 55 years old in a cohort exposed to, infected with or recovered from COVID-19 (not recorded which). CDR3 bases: TGTGCCAGCAGCGCCAGTGGCGGCGAGCAGTTCTTC. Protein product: CASSASGGEQFF.